Described below is a single T cell receptor beta chain sequence and its context. The repertoire was sequenced with immunoSEQ multiplex PCR; TCRdb's copy has only in-frame clones and lacks some. This table holds roughly 72,000 clones, 94% found once. Germline V gene lookup returns CDR1 MDHEN and CDR2 SYDVKM. The V and J ends lost 5 bases and 0 bases respectively, with 18 bases between them. CDR3 length: 17 residues. This sample was taken from a study of OX40 agonist ivuxolimab in advanced cancers. At the level of the study: Ivuxolimab, an agonist antibody against OX40 (CD134), was given to patients. Patients were dosed intravenously with ivuxolimab at 0.01 to 10 mg/kg every 2 weeks. Age averaged roughly 60 years (range roughly 23 to 80), and around 87% were male.

This clonotype originated in an adult with an advanced solid tumor such as melanoma, head and neck, liver or kidney cancer. V is TRBV28 and J is TRBJ2-3, with D possibly called TRBD1 or TRBD2 (5 bases each). Here the sequenced sample was CD4+ or CD8+ T cells sorted from blood, taken in a trial of the OX40 agonist ivuxolimab. DNA of the CDR3: TGTGCCAGCAGTCTCAACCCCCGGGACCATAGCACAGATACGCAGTATTTT. Translation: CASSLNPRDHSTDTQYF.